This is a list of T cell receptor beta chains from one sample in a study of prognosis after radiotherapy for stage I lung cancer. TCRdb recomputed calls from the multiplex PCR reads with MiXCR, one row per CDR3 protein. This sample carries tens of thousands of distinct CDR3 sequences, approximately 38% of them seen once, and the ten largest clones take about 32%. Sequencing was performed on PBMCs, taken before or after stereotactic body radiation therapy (not recorded which). All receptors derive from a donor aged 50 or older with non-small cell lung cancer. Each CDR3 is given with its conserved first and last residue. D genes are given only for firm matches. The size entry is marked missing in some rows and otherwise reads once, few, many or a size class.

v_gene,d_gene,j_gene,abundance,CDR3nt,CDR3aa
TRBV19,NA,TRBJ2-1,many,TGTGCCAGTATGGGGTATGATGAGCAGTTCTTC,CASMGYDEQFF
TRBV29-1,TRBD2,TRBJ2-2,NA,TGCAGCGTTGAATTAGGGAGCGGGGGGCCGAACACCGGGGAGCTGTTTTTT,CSVELGSGGPNTGELFF
TRBV20-1,NA,TRBJ2-5,many,TGCAGTGCTAGAGCGGCCTTGGCACAAGAGACCCAGTACTTC,CSARAALAQETQYF
TRBV7-9,NA,TRBJ2-7,many,TGTGCCAGCAGCTCCAGGGAGGAGCAGTACTTC,CASSSREEQYF
TRBV11-1,NA,TRBJ2-1,many,TGTGCCAGCAGCTTAGTGGGAGGCTCCTACAATGAGCAGTTCTTC,CASSLVGGSYNEQFF
TRBV20-1,TRBD2,TRBJ2-7,once,TGCAGTGCGGAGAGCGGGAGTTACGAGCAGTACTTC,CSAESGSYEQYF
TRBV28,TRBD1,TRBJ1-5,NA,TGTGCCAGCAGTCCAATCAGGACAGGGAATAACAATCAGACCCAGCATTTT,CASSPIRTGNNNQTQHF
TRBV28,NA,TRBJ1-2,many,TGTGCCAGCAGGGGCGGGGCAAACTATGGCTACACCTTC,CASRGGANYGYTF
TRBV6-2/TRBV6-3,NA,TRBJ2-1,many,TGTGCCAGCAGTTATGGGGGACTTACCTACAATGAGCAGTTCTTC,CASSYGGLTYNEQFF
TRBV29-1,TRBD1,TRBJ1-5,NA,TGCAGCGCTATGGGACAGGGGGCGAATCAGACCCAGAATTTT,CSAMGQGANQTQNF
TRBV27,TRBD2,TRBJ2-1,many,TGTGCCAGCAGGATACTAGCGGGGGATTACAATGAGCAGTTCTTC,CASRILAGDYNEQFF
TRBV3-1,TRBD1,TRBJ2-2,many,TGTGCCAGCAAAACAGGGGGCGCTAACACCGGGGAGCTGTTTTTT,CASKTGGANTGELFF
TRBV12-3/TRBV12-4,TRBD2,TRBJ2-1,NA,TGTGCCAGCAGTCCACAGGGGGCTCTAGCGGGAGGACGGGGGAATGAGCAGTTCTTC,CASSPQGALAGGRGNEQFF
TRBV12-3/TRBV12-4,TRBD2,TRBJ2-7,NA,TGTGCCAGCAGTTTAGGGACTAGCGGGAGCTACGAGCAGTACTTC,CASSLGTSGSYEQYF
TRBV20-1,TRBD2,TRBJ2-4,few,TGCAGTGCTAGACGACTAGCGGGGTCCCTAGCCAAAAACATTCAGTACTTC,CSARRLAGSLAKNIQYF
TRBV5-1,TRBD2,TRBJ2-1,many,TGCGCCAGCAGCACTACACTAGCGGGCCTTTACAATGAGCAGTTCTTC,CASSTTLAGLYNEQFF
TRBV19,NA,TRBJ2-5,many,TGTGCCAGTAGTATTGGTGGGTCCCAAGAGACCCAGTACTTC,CASSIGGSQETQYF
TRBV20-1,NA,TRBJ2-2,many,TGCAGTGCTAGACCCGAGTACGGGGAGCTGTTTTTT,CSARPEYGELFF
TRBV10-3,TRBD2,TRBJ2-1,many,TGTGCCATCAGTGGGGCGGGGGTTGGGAATGAGCAGTTCTTC,CAISGAGVGNEQFF
TRBV5-1,NA,TRBJ2-3,many,TGCGCCAGCAGCTTGGAGGGGACGTCCAGAGATACGCAGTATTTT,CASSLEGTSRDTQYF
TRBV5-4,TRBD2,TRBJ2-1,few,TGTGCCAGCAGCCCGGGAAGGCTAGCGGGCCTCAATGAGCAGTTCTTC,CASSPGRLAGLNEQFF
TRBV6-5,NA,TRBJ1-1,many,TGTGCCAGCAGTTACTCCGGGACTGGGCTTGGGACTGAAGCTTTCTTT,CASSYSGTGLGTEAFF
TRBV11-2,NA,TRBJ2-6,NA,TGTGCCAGCAGCTTAGAGGCAGGGTCCTGGGCCAACGTCCTGACTTTC,CASSLEAGSWANVLTF
TRBV9,TRBD1,TRBJ1-2,NA,TGTGCCAGCAGCGTATACCCAACAGGGGGCGTCGGCTACACCTTC,CASSVYPTGGVGYTF
TRBV20-1,NA,TRBJ2-7,NA,TGCAGTGCTAGGCCGGGGGCCTCCTACGAGCAGTACTTC,CSARPGASYEQYF
TRBV20-1,NA,TRBJ2-7,many,TGCAGTGCTTTTGACAGACAGTCCTACGAGCAGTACTTC,CSAFDRQSYEQYF
TRBV24-1,NA,TRBJ2-1,large,TGTGCCACCAGTGATAAGGGAAGGGGAAGAGACAATGAGCAGTTCTTC,CATSDKGRGRDNEQFF
TRBV19,TRBD2,TRBJ2-3,many,TGTGCCAGTGGGGAAAGCGGGATAGATACGCAGTATTTT,CASGESGIDTQYF
TRBV15,NA,TRBJ2-7,many,TGTGCCACCAGCAGATCATCAGGGTTATACGAGCAGTACTTC,CATSRSSGLYEQYF
TRBV19,NA,TRBJ2-7,NA,TGTGCCAGTAGTCCCTCAGTGGGCTCGGCTTACGAGCAGTACTTC,CASSPSVGSAYEQYF
TRBV9,TRBD2,TRBJ2-1,few,TGTGCCAGCAGCCTCGAACCGGGGGGGACCTACAATGAGCAGTTCTTC,CASSLEPGGTYNEQFF
TRBV7-8,NA,TRBJ2-7,NA,TGTGCCAGCAGCTTAGGGAGGAAGGGAGGCGGCTACGAGCAGTACTTC,CASSLGRKGGGYEQYF
TRBV28,NA,TRBJ2-7,NA,TGTGCCAGCGCGCAATCCCGGTCTTACGAGCAGTACTTC,CASAQSRSYEQYF
TRBV6-2/TRBV6-3,NA,TRBJ2-7,medium-sized,TGTGCCAGCAGTTATGGCGGTGCCGCCGACGAGCAGTACTTC,CASSYGGAADEQYF
TRBV27,NA,TRBJ2-7,NA,TGTGCCAGCAGTTCCGTTATCGAGCAGTACTTC,CASSSVIEQYF
TRBV12-3/TRBV12-4,NA,TRBJ1-1,many,TGTGCCAGCAGTGTCCAGGGGAAGACTGAAGCTTTCTTT,CASSVQGKTEAFF
TRBV28,TRBD1,TRBJ1-2,medium-sized,TGTGCCAGCAGTTCGCCGACAGGGGCAAGCTATGGCTACACCTTC,CASSSPTGASYGYTF